These T cell receptor beta chains were read from a single sample in a study of cytomegalovirus exposure and HLA in healthy donors. TCRdb keeps only in-frame clones here, not all; method: immunoSEQ multiplex PCR. The sample has about 140,000 clones, roughly 80% seen once. Sequenced sample: PBMCs. These receptors all come from a woman aged 45-60 years in good health and CMV-seropositive. Both conserved end residues are part of each CDR3.

CDR3 protein	V gene	J gene
CASSQGGRVSYNEQFF	TRBV14	TRBJ2-1
CASSHSVDRGYEQYF	TRBV4-1	TRBJ2-7
CASSPTLGSHNYGYTF	TRBV18	TRBJ1-2
CATDDEPGQRRYGYTF	TRBV25-1	TRBJ1-2
CASSSAGGVHSPLHF	TRBV7-6	TRBJ1-6
CASSLGTGRGELFF	TRBV2	TRBJ2-2
CASSLQGAVPDTQYF	TRBV5-1	TRBJ2-3
CASSVGSGGNYEQFF	TRBV9	TRBJ2-1
CASRTVRNTEAFF	TRBV19	TRBJ1-1
CASSPGDGTYEQYF	TRBV7-2	TRBJ2-7
CASSLLQGDTEAFF	TRBV5-1	TRBJ1-1
CASSPEGRLETQYF	TRBV7-2	TRBJ2-5
CASSPREGLNEKLFF	TRBV18	TRBJ1-4
CASSDGTGTGDEKLFF	TRBV6-4	TRBJ1-4
CASSVAPGEGRVLFF	TRBV9	TRBJ2-2
CASSLLGTQYF	TRBV6-5	TRBJ2-3
CASPLPGGQGTEKTNQHEQYF	TRBV5-1	TRBJ2-7
CASSFGTGVHEQYF	TRBV27	TRBJ2-7
CASSHAGTAVPSEQYF	TRBV13	TRBJ2-7
CASSLSESLEGVPLHF	TRBV28	TRBJ1-6
CASSRVGGSGGTDTQYF	TRBV4-2	TRBJ2-3
CASSFGQAGKTEAFF	TRBV27	TRBJ1-1
CASSRDRSYEQYF	TRBV11-3	TRBJ2-7
CATSRDPEGSPLHF	TRBV15	TRBJ1-6